Sequencing of this T cell receptor beta chain was carried out in a study of memory CD4+ T cells and cytomegalovirus serostatus. Single viable CD3+CD4+CD8-CD45RO+ cells were sorted as the memory CD4+ T cells. Repertoires were generated with immunoSEQ multiplex PCR, while TCRdb's copy carries only in-frame clones and drops some. The table records tens of thousands of clones, roughly 80% of them present only once. This sequence originates from an adult in good health and CMV-seronegative. The sequencing sample was made of memory CD4+ T cells from blood.

In DNA, the CDR3 is TGCGCCAGCCGGCGGGGGCTAGCGGGAGACACCGGGGAGCTGTTTTTT. Translating it yields CASRRGLAGDTGELFF. The chain combines TRBV10-2 with TRBJ2-2, with TRBD2 matching over 10 bases. J was trimmed by 3 bases and V by 8 bases; bases with no gene match: 9. The germline CDR1 and CDR2 sequences are WSHSY and SAAADI. The CDR3 is made up of 16 amino acids.